Below, 20 T cell receptor beta chains from the same sample are listed, as sequenced in a study of CD4 T cells in relation to SARS-CoV-2 and coronaviruses. Profiled with immunoSEQ multiplex PCR; TCRdb holds only in-frame clones, not every one. The profile shows about 59,000 clones, just over 85% of them singletons. Before the COVID-19 pandemic, during about 2010-2019, CD4+ T cells were taken from unexposed donors. Input material: memory CD4+ T cells from PBMCs. The receptors here all came from a human donor in good health.

This chain uses TRBV27 with TRBJ2-1; D may match TRBD1 or TRBD2 (6 bases each). Trimming left V 5 bases short and J 0 bases short, with 8 bases between. This CDR3 comprises 14 residues. The V gene's germline CDR1 is MNHEY and CDR2 SMNVEV (reference sequence). The CDR3 coding sequence is TGTGCCAGCAGTCCGGGGGCCTCCTACAATGAGCAGTTCTTC. It is translated as CASSPGASYNEQFF.

V is TRBV5-1 and J is TRBJ2-1; 10 bases match TRBD2. Germline V gene sequence: CDR1 SGHRS, CDR2 YFSETQ. The CDR3 loop spans 18 amino acids. J lost 2 bases, V lost 0 bases, and 8 bases had no gene match. The CDR3 protein is CASSLVSGRSGPYNEQFF. The CDR3 DNA follows: TGCGCCAGCAGCTTGGTTAGCGGGAGGTCAGGGCCCTACAATGAGCAGTTCTTC.

The chain employs TRBV14 and TRBJ2-7, with a weak D call TRBD1 (6 bases). V lost 4 bases and J lost 1, with 17 bases in between. The CDR3 is made up of 16 amino acids. From germline, CDR1 is SGHDN and CDR2 FVKESK. The DNA of the CDR3 is TGTGCCAGCAGCCTCAGGGTGGGACACTTATCCTACGAGCAGTACTTC. This gives the protein CASSLRVGHLSYEQYF.

The genes are TRBV25-1 and TRBJ2-3, with TRBD2 as a possible D gene (6 bases). From germline, CDR1 is MGHDK and CDR2 SYGVNS. The CDR3 covers 13 residues. The germline V and J ends were trimmed by 5 bases and 2 bases, with 8 bases remaining between them. DNA for the CDR3: TGTGCCAGCAGTCCGGGGGTCACAGATACGCAGTATTTT. It is translated as CASSPGVTDTQYF.

This chain uses TRBV14 with TRBJ1-1; tentative D call: TRBD1 (6 bases). There are 16 residues in the CDR3. V dropped 1 base and J dropped 7 bases, with 19 bases sitting between them. The germline V gene has CDR1 SGHDN and CDR2 FVKESK. CDR3 sequence reads: CASSQAYIGRGGEAFF. The DNA for the CDR3 is TGTGCCAGCAGCCAAGCATATATCGGCAGGGGCGGTGAAGCTTTCTTT.

V usage is TRBV4-1 and J usage is TRBJ1-5; 10 nucleotides line up with TRBD1. Trimming took 0 bases from V and 4 from J; bases not matched to a gene: 3. Germline values: CDR1 MGHRA, CDR2 YSYEKL. This CDR3 contains 16 residues. The CDR3 protein is CASSQEVGQGNQPQHF. The CDR3 nucleotides are TGCGCCAGCAGCCAAGAGGTGGGACAGGGGAATCAGCCCCAGCATTTT.

The genes are TRBV3-1 (or the pseudogene TRBV3-2) and TRBJ1-2, with a weak D call TRBD1 (5 bases). Looked up from germline, CDR1 is LGHDT and CDR2 is YNNKEL (reference sequence). The CDR3 sequence is 14 residues long. The V gene lost 4 bases and the J gene lost 2 bases, with 11 bases spanning the gap. The CDR3 sequence is CASSLPGGNYGYTF. DNA for the CDR3: TGTGCCAGCAGCCTCCCGGGGGGGAACTATGGCTACACCTTC.

The chain couples TRBV29-1 to TRBJ2-7, with D uncertain. V dropped 7 bases and J dropped 2 bases, with 9 bases sitting between them. This CDR3 is built from 11 residues. Germline V lookup: CDR1 SQVTM, CDR2 ANQGSEA. The CDR3 protein is CSGGNPYEQYF. CDR3 sequence (DNA): TGCAGCGGAGGAAATCCCTACGAGCAGTACTTC.

The rearrangement joins TRBV7-6 to TRBJ1-1; D is ambiguous. The CDR3 is 15 residues long. V was clipped by 5 bases and J by 10 bases, with 23 bases between them. The germline CDR1 and CDR2 sequences are SGHVS and FNYEAQ. The DNA of the CDR3 is TGTGCCAGCAGCGCCGGTCTGGGCGCCCCAGTAAGAGCTTTCTTT. Protein sequence: CASSAGLGAPVRAFF. The full variable domain, with the rest looked up from reference TRBV7-6 and TRBJ1-1, is GAGVSQSPRYKVTKRGQDVALRCDPISGHVSLYWYRQALGQGPEFLTYFNYEAQQDKSGLPNDRFSAERPEGSISTLTIQRTEQRDSAMYRCASSAGLGAPVRAFFGQGTRLTVV.

The rearrangement uses TRBV10-1 and TRBJ2-7; D possibly corresponds to TRBD1 (5 bases). Germline V CDR1 and CDR2: WNHNN, SYGVQD (reference sequence). Trimming cost V 3 bases and J 2 bases, with 11 bases left between them. The CDR3 contains 14 residues. In nucleotides, the CDR3 is TGCGCCAGCAGTGAAACAGGAAGAACCTACGAGCAGTACTTC. It encodes CASSETGRTYEQYF.

This chain uses TRBV2 with TRBJ2-7; D gene uncertain. CDR1 SNHLY and CDR2 FYNNEI come from the germline V gene. The V end lost 6 bases, the J end lost 2 bases, and 8 bases lay between the germline ends. The CDR3 consists of 12 residues. This CDR3 is CASRGGAYEQYF. The CDR3 bases are TGTGCCAGCAGGGGCGGAGCCTACGAGCAGTACTTC.

The gene calls are TRBV14 and TRBJ1-3; D remains unclear. The CDR3 is 13 residues long. Trimming pared 1 base from V and 5 bases from J, leaving 6 bases between. Looked up from germline, CDR1 is SGHDN and CDR2 is FVKESK. The CDR3 sequence: CASSQGFRNTIYF. In DNA, the CDR3 is TGTGCCAGCAGCCAAGGTTTTCGAAACACCATATATTTT.

The chain is built from TRBV27 and TRBJ2-1; the D gene is possibly TRBD1 (6 bases). Trimming cost V 2 bases and J 4 bases, with 15 bases left between them. Per germline, CDR1 MNHEY and CDR2 SMNVEV (reference sequence). The CDR3 is 16 amino acids. The CDR3 DNA reads as TGTGCCAGCAGTTTAGGGGGACACAGATATTACAATGAGCAGTTCTTC. Its protein product is CASSLGGHRYYNEQFF.

The rearrangement links TRBV18 to TRBJ2-3; D call uncertain. The CDR3 loop spans 14 amino acids. CDR1 is KGHSH, CDR2 LQKENI, per germline. V lost 0 bases and J lost 0, with 4 bases in between. The CDR3 DNA sequence: TGTGCCAGCTCACCACCGCTCAGCACAGATACGCAGTATTTT. Protein product: CASSPPLSTDTQYF.

The V gene is TRBV4-2, the J gene TRBJ2-7; no firm D call. This CDR3 region has 12 residues. Germline values: CDR1 LGHNA, CDR2 YNFKEQ. V was clipped by 0 bases and J by 1 base, with 1 base between them. The CDR3 region has the DNA TGTGCCAGCAGCCAAGAATCCTACGAGCAGTACTTC. Protein sequence: CASSQESYEQYF.

This chain joins TRBV5-6 and TRBJ2-3; D call uncertain. CDR1 SGHDT and CDR2 YYEEEE come from the germline V gene. V lost 4 bases and J 1 base, leaving 16 bases between the germline ends. The CDR3 contains 16 residues. The CDR3 sequence: CASSKGPSKGTDTQYF. For the CDR3, the DNA is TGTGCCAGCAGCAAAGGACCCTCAAAGGGCACAGATACGCAGTATTTT.

This sequence joins TRBV6-5 and TRBJ2-3, with 10 bases lining up with TRBD1. Germline-derived CDR1 and CDR2 are MNHEY and SVGAGI. This CDR3 is 15 amino acids long. J lost 1 base, V lost 7 bases, and 5 bases had no gene match. The CDR3 loop is CASTPGTGGTDTQYF. Here the CDR3 DNA reads TGTGCCAGCACCCCCGGGACAGGGGGCACAGATACGCAGTATTTT.

This sequence joins TRBV28 and TRBJ1-6; tentative D call: TRBD1 (6 bases). This CDR3 spans 15 amino acids. The V and J ends lost 7 bases and 7 bases respectively, with 17 bases between them. Germline-derived CDR1 and CDR2 are MDHEN and SYDVKM. This CDR3 is CASTSSEGVNSPLHF. The CDR3 region has the DNA TGTGCCAGCACCTCTTCGGAGGGGGTCAATTCACCCCTCCACTTT.

This clone was picked up a small number of times. The chain couples TRBV4-2 to TRBJ2-3; TRBD2 agrees at 11 bases. The germline CDR1 and CDR2 sequences are LGHNA and YNFKEQ. The CDR3 extends over 17 amino acids. J was trimmed by 0 bases and V by 2 bases; bases with no gene match: 4. The CDR3 is CASSQRPSGGSTDTQYF. CDR3 DNA: TGTGCCAGCAGCCAACGCCCTAGCGGGGGGAGCACAGATACGCAGTATTTT.

The chain combines TRBV3-1 (or the pseudogene TRBV3-2) with TRBJ2-3, with D maybe TRBD2 (6 bases). CDR1 and CDR2 from the germline V gene are LGHDT and YNNKEL (reference sequence). Trimming cost V 5 bases and J 4 bases, with 16 bases left between them. This CDR3 comprises 15 residues. The CDR3 sequence is CASSGWRDRADTQYF. The CDR3 DNA sequence: TGTGCCAGCAGCGGTTGGCGGGATCGGGCAGATACGCAGTATTTT.